This TCR beta chain was observed in a study of T cell responses to AZD1222 COVID-19 vaccine. As to this clone: Antigen unknown.

Some clones are missing from TCRdb's copy, which holds only in-frame ones; the method was immunoSEQ multiplex PCR. The data hold approximately 150,000 clones, with more than 75% observed a single time. Study-level findings and limits: Dominant at 160-218 and 743-854, vaccine-associated CD4 TCRs also spanned spike.

The source of this sequence is an adult in good health. Sample: peripheral blood, taken on day 0 of AZD1222 vaccination.

CDR3 nucleotides: TGTGCCAGCAGTTTACCGGGTCACCCCAACTATGGCTACACCTTC. This codes for CASSLPGHPNYGYTF. This chain connects TRBV28 to TRBJ1-2, with D unresolved. The CDR3 loop spans 15 amino acids. V was trimmed by 2 bases and J by 2 bases, leaving 12 bases between them. Per germline, CDR1 MDHEN and CDR2 SYDVKM.